One sample yielded the 6 T cell receptor beta chains listed below, sequenced in a study of CD8+CD57+ T cells in acquired aplastic anemia. CD8+CD57+ cell expansion had been shown by flow cytometry in patients chosen for sequencing. It was genomic DNA that served as the template for profiling TCR beta VDJ and CDR3. TCRdb used MiXCR to reprocess the reads, holding one entry per CDR3 protein. The sample carries a few hundred thousand distinct CDR3 sequences, less than 60% recorded once. Sequencing input: sorted CD4+, CD8+, or CD8+CD57+ T cells (not recorded which) from PBMCs. These receptors all come from a human donor with aplastic anemia.

This chain uses TRBV4-2 with TRBJ2-3; 9 bases agree with TRBD2. Germline CDR1 is LGHNA and CDR2 is YNFKEQ. CDR3 length: 18 amino acids. The trim removed 4 bases at V and 4 bases at J, leaving 15 bases unmatched. The CDR3 sequence is CASSREAAGGSRPDTQYF. The CDR3 region has the DNA TGTGCCAGCAGCCGAGAAGCTGCGGGGGGGAGCCGCCCAGATACGCAGTATTTT.

This clonotype was seen more than once but under ten times. This sequence joins TRBV3-1 and TRBJ2-1; 10 nucleotides align to TRBD2. The V gene end was trimmed by 4 bases and the J gene end by 7 bases; junction bases not matched to a gene: 7. The CDR3 contains 15 residues. Germline CDR1 is LGHDT and CDR2 is YNNKEL (reference sequence). In DNA, the CDR3 is TGTGCCAGCAGCCCGTTAGCGGGGGGCAGAAATGAGCAGTTCTTC. Its translation: CASSPLAGGRNEQFF.

The chain's CDR3 is CSVVSSGRYNEQFF. CDR3 in DNA: TGCAGCGTTGTTTCGAGCGGGAGGTACAATGAGCAGTTCTTC. The V and J genes are TRBV29-1 and TRBJ2-1; 9 positions agree with TRBD2. Germline CDR1 is SQVTM and CDR2 is ANQGSEA. This CDR3 has 14 amino acids. V dropped 4 bases and J dropped 4; count of bases not matched to a gene: 5.

As regards this clonotype: This sequence may be a read error, since a much larger clone differs from it by one base. CDR3 in DNA: TGTACCAGCCGCAGCCAGCAATATGGCTACACCTTC. Translated, it gives CTSRSQQYGYTF. The chain uses TRBV5-4 and TRBJ1-2; D uncertain. The CDR3 length is 12 residues. Germline lookup yields CDR1 SGHNT and CDR2 YYREEE (reference sequence).

This clonotype was recorded at least ten times. The rearrangement uses TRBV24-1 and TRBJ2-2, with a possible D match to TRBD2 (5 bases). V was trimmed by 4 bases and J by 4 bases, leaving 15 bases between them. In germline, CDR1 is KGHDR, CDR2 SFDVKD. The CDR3 length is 16 residues. CDR3: CATSDWRAVGTGELFF. For the CDR3, the DNA is TGTGCCACCAGTGACTGGAGAGCGGTGGGCACCGGGGAGCTGTTTTTT.

This clonotype was counted many times. The V and J genes are TRBV9 and TRBJ1-2; D gene unclear. This CDR3 has 14 residues. Germline CDR1 is SGDLS and CDR2 is YYNGEE. Trimming left V 0 bases short and J 4 bases short, with 10 bases between. The CDR3 sequence: CASSVGGEGYGYTF. Here the CDR3 DNA reads TGTGCCAGCAGCGTAGGCGGGGAGGGCTATGGCTACACCTTC.